This record looks at one T cell receptor (beta chain) sequence and its context. The antigen remains undetermined. This entry is derived from a study of T cells in Graves' hyperthyroidism and ophthalmopathy. Findings of the study overall: Also found in blood were most expanded thyroid clonotypes above 0.001.

Hyperthyroidism patients were newly diagnosed, had disease duration under 2 months, and were aged 18 to 65 years. Sampled blood dates from first hyperthyroidism diagnosis, and it precedes any ophthalmopathy symptoms. Fresh peripheral blood, 10 ml, was the source of the PBMCs. There were TCR beta CDR3 regions amplified from RNA transcripts. The HTBI primer set served for first-round RT-PCR of the TCR CDR3. From the multiplex PCR reads, TCRdb called clonotypes with MiXCR, one entry per CDR3 protein. This table has 250,000 to 300,000 distinct CDR3 sequences, 13% to 15% appearing once. The CDR3 extends over 15 amino acids. Trimming left V 6 bases short and J 2 bases short, with 17 bases between. Germline V gives CDR1 MNHNS, CDR2 SASEGT.

This clonotype was obtained from a woman aged 40 to 50 with Graves' hyperthyroidism that later progressed to Graves' ophthalmopathy. This sequence joins TRBV6-1 and TRBJ2-7, with D unclear. Sequencing input: blood. This CDR3 reads CASRQHRTIPYEQYF. CDR3 sequence (DNA): TGTGCCAGCAGGCAACACCGGACGATACCCTACGAGCAGTACTTC.